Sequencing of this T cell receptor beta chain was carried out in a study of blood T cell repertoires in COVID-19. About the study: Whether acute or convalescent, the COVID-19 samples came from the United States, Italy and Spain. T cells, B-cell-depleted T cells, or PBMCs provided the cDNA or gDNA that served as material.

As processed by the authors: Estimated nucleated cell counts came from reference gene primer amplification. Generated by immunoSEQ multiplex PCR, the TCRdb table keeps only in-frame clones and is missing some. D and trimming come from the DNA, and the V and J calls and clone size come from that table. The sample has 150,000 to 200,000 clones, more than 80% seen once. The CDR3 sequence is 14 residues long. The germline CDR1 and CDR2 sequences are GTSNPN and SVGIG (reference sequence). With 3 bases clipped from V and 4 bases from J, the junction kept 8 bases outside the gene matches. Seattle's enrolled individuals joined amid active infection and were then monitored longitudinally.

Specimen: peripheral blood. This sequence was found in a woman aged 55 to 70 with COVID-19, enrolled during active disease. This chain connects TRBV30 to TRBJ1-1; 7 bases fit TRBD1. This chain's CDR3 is CAWSVSGGSTEAFF. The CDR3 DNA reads TGTGCCTGGAGCGTCTCAGGGGGGAGCACTGAAGCTTTCTTT.